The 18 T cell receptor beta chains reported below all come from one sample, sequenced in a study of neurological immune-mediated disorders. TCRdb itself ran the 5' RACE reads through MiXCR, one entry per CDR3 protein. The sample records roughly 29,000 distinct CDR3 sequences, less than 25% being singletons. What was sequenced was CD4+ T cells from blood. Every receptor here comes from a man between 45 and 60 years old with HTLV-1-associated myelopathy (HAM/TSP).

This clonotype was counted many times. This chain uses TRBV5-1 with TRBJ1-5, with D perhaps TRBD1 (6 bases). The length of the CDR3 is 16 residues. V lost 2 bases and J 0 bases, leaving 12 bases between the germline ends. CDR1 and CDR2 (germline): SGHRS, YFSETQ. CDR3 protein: CASSLGGAYSNQPQHF. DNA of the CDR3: TGCGCCAGCAGCTTAGGGGGGGCTTATAGCAATCAGCCCCAGCATTTT.

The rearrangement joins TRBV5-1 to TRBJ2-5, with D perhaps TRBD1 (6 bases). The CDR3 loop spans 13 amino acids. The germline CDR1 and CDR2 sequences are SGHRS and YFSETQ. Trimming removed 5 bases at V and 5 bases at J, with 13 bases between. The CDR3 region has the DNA TGCGCCAGCAGAGGGGGTGGAGGCGAGACCCAGTACTTC. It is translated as CASRGGGGETQYF.

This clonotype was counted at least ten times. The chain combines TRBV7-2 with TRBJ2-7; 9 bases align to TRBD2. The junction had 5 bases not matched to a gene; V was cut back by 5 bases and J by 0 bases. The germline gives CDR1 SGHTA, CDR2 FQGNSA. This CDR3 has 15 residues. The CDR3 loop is CASSKRSGGSYEQYF. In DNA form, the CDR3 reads TGTGCCAGCAGCAAACGTAGCGGGGGCTCCTACGAGCAGTACTTC.

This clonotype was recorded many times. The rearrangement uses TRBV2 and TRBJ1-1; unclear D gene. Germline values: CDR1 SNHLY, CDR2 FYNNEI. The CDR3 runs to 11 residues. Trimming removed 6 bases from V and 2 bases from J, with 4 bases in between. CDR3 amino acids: CASRGNTEAFF. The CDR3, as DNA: TGTGCCAGCAGGGGAAACACTGAAGCTTTCTTT.

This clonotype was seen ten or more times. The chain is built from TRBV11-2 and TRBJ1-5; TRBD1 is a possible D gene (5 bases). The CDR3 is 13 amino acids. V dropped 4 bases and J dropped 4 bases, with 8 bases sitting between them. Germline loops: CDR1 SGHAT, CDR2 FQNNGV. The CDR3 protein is CASSWGENQPQHF. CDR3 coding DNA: TGTGCCAGCAGCTGGGGCGAGAATCAGCCCCAGCATTTT.

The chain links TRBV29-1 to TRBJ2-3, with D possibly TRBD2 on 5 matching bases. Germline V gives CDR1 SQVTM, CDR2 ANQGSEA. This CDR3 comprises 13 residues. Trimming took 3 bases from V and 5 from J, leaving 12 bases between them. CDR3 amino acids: CSVEREGKDTQYF. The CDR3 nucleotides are TGCAGCGTTGAGAGAGAGGGTAAAGATACGCAGTATTTT.

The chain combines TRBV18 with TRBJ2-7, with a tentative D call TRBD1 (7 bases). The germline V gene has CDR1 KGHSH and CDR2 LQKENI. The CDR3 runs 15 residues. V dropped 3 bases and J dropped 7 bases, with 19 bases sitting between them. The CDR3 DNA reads TGTGCCAGCTCACCGGGGGGACAGTTCTCGGGGGAGCAGTACTTC. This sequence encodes CASSPGGQFSGEQYF.

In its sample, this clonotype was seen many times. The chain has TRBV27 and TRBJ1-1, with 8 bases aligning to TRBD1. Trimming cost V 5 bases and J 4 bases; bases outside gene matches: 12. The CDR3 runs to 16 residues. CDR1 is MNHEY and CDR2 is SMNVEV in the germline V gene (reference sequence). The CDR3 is CASSPPGQGWSTEAFF. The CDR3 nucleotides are TGTGCCAGCAGTCCACCCGGACAGGGTTGGAGCACTGAAGCTTTCTTT.

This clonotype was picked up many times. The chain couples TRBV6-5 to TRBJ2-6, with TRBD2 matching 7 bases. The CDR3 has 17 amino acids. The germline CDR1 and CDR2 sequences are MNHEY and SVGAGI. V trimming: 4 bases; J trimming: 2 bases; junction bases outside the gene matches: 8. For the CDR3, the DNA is TGTGCCAGCAGTTCCCAGCGGGATGGAACTGGGGCCAACGTCCTGACTTTC. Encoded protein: CASSSQRDGTGANVLTF.

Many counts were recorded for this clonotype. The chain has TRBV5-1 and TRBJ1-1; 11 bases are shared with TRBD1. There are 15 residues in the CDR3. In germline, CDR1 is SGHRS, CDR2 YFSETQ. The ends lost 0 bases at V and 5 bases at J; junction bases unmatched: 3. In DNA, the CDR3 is TGCGCCAGCAGCTTGGCGGGACAGGGGGTGACTGAAGCTTTCTTT. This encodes CASSLAGQGVTEAFF.

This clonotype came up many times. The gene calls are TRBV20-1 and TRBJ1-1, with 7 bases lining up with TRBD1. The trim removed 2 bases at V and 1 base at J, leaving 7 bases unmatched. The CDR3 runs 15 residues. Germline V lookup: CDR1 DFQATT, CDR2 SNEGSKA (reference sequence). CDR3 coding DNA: TGCAGTGCTAGAAGGCAGGGACAGCCGAACACTGAAGCTTTCTTT. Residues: CSARRQGQPNTEAFF.

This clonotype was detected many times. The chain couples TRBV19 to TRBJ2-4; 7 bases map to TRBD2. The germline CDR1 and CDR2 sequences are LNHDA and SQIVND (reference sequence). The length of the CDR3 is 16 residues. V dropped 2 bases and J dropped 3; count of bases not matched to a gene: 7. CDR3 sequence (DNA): TGTGCCAGTAGTATAAGCGGGCTAGCGGACAAAAACATTCAGTACTTC. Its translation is CASSISGLADKNIQYF.

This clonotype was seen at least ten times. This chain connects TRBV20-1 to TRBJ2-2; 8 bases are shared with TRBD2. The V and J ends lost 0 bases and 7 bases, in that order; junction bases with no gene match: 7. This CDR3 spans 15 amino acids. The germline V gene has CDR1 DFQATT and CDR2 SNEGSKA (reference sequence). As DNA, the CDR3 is TGCAGTGCTAGAGAGGGCGGGAGGCCGGTCGGGGAGCTGTTTTTT. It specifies CSAREGGRPVGELFF.

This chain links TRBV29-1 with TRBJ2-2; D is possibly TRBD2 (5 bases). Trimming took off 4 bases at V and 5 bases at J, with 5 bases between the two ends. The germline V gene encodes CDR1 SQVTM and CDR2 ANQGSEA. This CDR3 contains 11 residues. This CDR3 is CSVGGTGELFF. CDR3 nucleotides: TGCAGCGTTGGCGGGACCGGGGAGCTGTTTTTT.

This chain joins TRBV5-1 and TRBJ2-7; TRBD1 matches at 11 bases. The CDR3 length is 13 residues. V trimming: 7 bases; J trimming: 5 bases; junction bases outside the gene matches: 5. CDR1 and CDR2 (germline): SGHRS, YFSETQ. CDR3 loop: CASGWTGGHEQYF. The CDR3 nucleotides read TGCGCCAGCGGCTGGACAGGGGGCCACGAGCAGTACTTC.

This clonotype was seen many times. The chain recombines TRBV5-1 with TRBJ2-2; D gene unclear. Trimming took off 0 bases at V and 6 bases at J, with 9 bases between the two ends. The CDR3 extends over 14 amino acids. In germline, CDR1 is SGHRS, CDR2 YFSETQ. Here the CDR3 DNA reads TGCGCCAGCAGCTTGGGCGTATACCCCGGGGAGCTGTTTTTT. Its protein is CASSLGVYPGELFF.

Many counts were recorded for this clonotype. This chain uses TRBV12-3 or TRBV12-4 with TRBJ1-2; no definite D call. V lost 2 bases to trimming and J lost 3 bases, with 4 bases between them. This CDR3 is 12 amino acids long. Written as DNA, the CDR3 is TGTGCCAGCAGTTTAAGTGACTATGGCTACACCTTC. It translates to CASSLSDYGYTF.

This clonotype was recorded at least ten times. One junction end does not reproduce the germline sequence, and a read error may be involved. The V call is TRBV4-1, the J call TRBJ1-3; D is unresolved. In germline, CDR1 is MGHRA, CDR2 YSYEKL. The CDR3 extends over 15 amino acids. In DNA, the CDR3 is TGCGCCAGCAGCCCTCGGGAGGGCTCTGGTAACACCATATATTTT. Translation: CASSPREGSGNTIYF.